This T cell receptor beta chain was captured in a study of blood T cell repertoires in COVID-19. TCRdb's table, derived via immunoSEQ multiplex PCR, lists solely in-frame clones and lacks some. The top ten clones hold less than 5.5% of a sample with about 130,000 clones, around 89% of them seen once. Deletions cut 1 base from V and 4 bases from J, with 11 bases between. This CDR3 is 14 amino acids long. Germline V gene lookup returns CDR1 MGHDK and CDR2 SYGVNS. The sample taken for sequencing was peripheral blood. The clonotype originates from a man in his 60s with COVID-19, enrolled during active disease. The chain recombines TRBV25-1 with TRBJ2-7, with D possibly being TRBD1 (5 bases). The DNA for the CDR3 is TGTGCCAGCAGTGAATGGGGCAGGAATTACGAGCAGTACTTC. Translation gives CASSEWGRNYEQYF.